These T cell receptor beta chains were read from a single sample in a study of CD8 T cells in Susac syndrome. MiXCR was run by TCRdb on the immunoSEQ multiplex PCR reads, yielding one entry per CDR3 protein. The profile shows a few hundred thousand distinct CDR3 sequences, more than 80% of them singletons. The specimen was CD8+ T cells from PBMCs. These TCRs come from a human donor with multiple sclerosis. Each CDR3 is given without its conserved first and last residue.

v_gene: TRBV6-1
CDR3aa: ASSTAGAAWDYEQY

v_gene: TRBV4-1
CDR3aa: ASSQMPPWLAGTYEQY

v_gene: TRBV29-1
CDR3aa: SVELSVNTIY

v_gene: TRBV28
CDR3aa: ASSLRGASGNTIY

v_gene: TRBV5-4
CDR3aa: ASSFGTSGSDEQF

v_gene: TRBV10-1
CDR3aa: ASGLTTETQY

v_gene: TRBV11-2
CDR3aa: ASSLVGGAGQY

v_gene: TRBV6-1
CDR3aa: ASNELGLSSGGYT

v_gene: TRBV27
CDR3aa: ASSRRALSYEQY

v_gene: TRBV27
CDR3aa: ATSAGLVYNEQF

v_gene: TRBV9
CDR3aa: ASSPGASYPRGYT

v_gene: TRBV12-3/TRBV12-4
CDR3aa: ASRPSETSGNWHEQY

v_gene: TRBV7-8
CDR3aa: ASSLGVGRDQPQH

v_gene: TRBV6-4
CDR3aa: ASSDKPTQPQH

v_gene: TRBV4-1
CDR3aa: ASSQEPFWGNSYEQY

v_gene: TRBV4-1
CDR3aa: ASSRSDNTEAF

v_gene: TRBV12-3/TRBV12-4
CDR3aa: ASSLTDPYEQY

v_gene: TRBV20-1
CDR3aa: SALEWGGSYNEQF

v_gene: TRBV12-3/TRBV12-4
CDR3aa: ASSFNTIGQGGTEAF

v_gene: TRBV7-6
CDR3aa: ASSLAGPYEQY

v_gene: TRBV20-1
CDR3aa: SAKAGGPTDTQY

v_gene: TRBV19
CDR3aa: ASRDGSNQPQH

v_gene: TRBV2
CDR3aa: ASSYSRPQQGPFATDTQY

v_gene: TRBV20-1
CDR3aa: SARTLLDNTGELF

v_gene: TRBV6-1
CDR3aa: ASRRIRQGDEQY

v_gene: TRBV5-4
CDR3aa: ASSLDIDGETQY

v_gene: TRBV13
CDR3aa: ASSFGQGGTEAF

v_gene: TRBV6-4
CDR3aa: ASSREIDYSNQPQH

v_gene: TRBV13
CDR3aa: ASSLLVDSPLH

v_gene: TRBV12-3/TRBV12-4
CDR3aa: ASSLAGTSRVYGYT

v_gene: TRBV14
CDR3aa: ASSHGSPYEQY

v_gene: TRBV4-1
CDR3aa: ASSQGADLSYEQY

v_gene: TRBV9
CDR3aa: ASSPAGGSGDTQY

v_gene: TRBV5-6
CDR3aa: ASSSMRTEAF

v_gene: TRBV5-1
CDR3aa: ASSDPDSNYGYT

v_gene: TRBV12-3/TRBV12-4
CDR3aa: ASSLTTPRETQY

v_gene: TRBV19
CDR3aa: ASSMGAGNTEAF

v_gene: TRBV2
CDR3aa: ASQRDRENIQY

v_gene: TRBV6-1
CDR3aa: ASRAGLAGGFSTDTQY

v_gene: TRBV6-4
CDR3aa: ASSAMGGRIEQF

v_gene: TRBV5-6
CDR3aa: ASSLGDKSSYNSPLH

v_gene: TRBV5-4
CDR3aa: ASSLAEGAGNTIY

v_gene: TRBV2
CDR3aa: ASSEIGEETQY

v_gene: TRBV27
CDR3aa: ASSPKDRGPYGYT

v_gene: TRBV18
CDR3aa: ASSPRTYEQY

v_gene: TRBV27
CDR3aa: ASSLSPSSYNEQF

v_gene: TRBV29-1
CDR3aa: SVGGTSGAYNEQF

v_gene: TRBV27
CDR3aa: ASSSSGVPGGELF